Each of the 8 T cell receptor beta chains below was sequenced from the same sample in a study of response to subunit inactivated influenza vaccine listed by TCRdb under 2018. Libraries were built with RT-PCR. This sample was sequenced with an Illumina HiSeq 2500. TCRdb reanalyzed the raw reads on its own, using fastp at Q25 for trimming and MiXCR for clone calling, and kept in-frame beta chains. Each record represents a unique CDR3 protein, reported with the most common genes and DNA among its rows. The sample yields a few hundred thousand distinct CDR3 sequences; around 13% were counted once. The ten most abundant clones make up around 10% of the sample. This specimen was PBMCs from blood, taken less than 13 days after vaccination. These receptors all stem from a man aged 50-60 years who received an inactivated influenza vaccine. Donor details come from another sample of the same person, matched by shared clones.

This clonotype was detected many times. The genes are TRBV6-2 or TRBV6-3 and TRBJ2-1; 7 bases line up with TRBD2. After removal of 6 bases from V and 4 bases from J, the junction contained 9 bases not matched to a gene. Looked up from germline, CDR1 is MNHEY and CDR2 is SVGEGT. CDR3 length: 15 amino acids. For the CDR3, the DNA is TGTGCCAGCAGCCTCGAAGGTAGCGGGTACAATGAGCAGTTCTTC. Its translation: CASSLEGSGYNEQFF.

J is TRBJ1-6 and V is TRBV20-1; 9 nucleotides match TRBD1. V lost 0 bases to trimming and J lost 6 bases; unmatched junction nucleotides: 9. The CDR3 spans 17 residues. Looked up from germline, CDR1 is DFQATT and CDR2 is SNEGSKA (reference sequence). CDR3 sequence (DNA): TGCAGTGCTAGAGATCGGGGACAGGGTACGCGTAATTCACCCCTCCACTTT. It translates to CSARDRGQGTRNSPLHF.

In its sample, this clonotype was seen a few times. The chain joins TRBV3-1 to TRBJ2-6; the D is unclear. The CDR3 sequence is 12 residues long. V was pared by 1 base and J by 15 bases, with 10 bases between. Germline assignment: CDR1 LGHDT and CDR2 YNNKEL (reference sequence). The CDR3 region is CASSQAPGGLTF. In nucleotides, the CDR3 is TGTGCCAGCAGCCAAGCGCCAGGCGGCCTGACTTTC.

This clonotype was recorded a few times. The chain combines TRBV7-2 with TRBJ1-5; D is undetermined. The germline V and J ends were trimmed by 5 bases and 0 bases, with 8 bases remaining between them. This CDR3 spans 14 amino acids. CDR1 and CDR2 from the germline V gene are SGHTA and FQGNSA. The CDR3 DNA sequence: TGTGCCAGCAGCCTGTACACTAGCAATCAGCCCCAGCATTTT. Protein sequence: CASSLYTSNQPQHF.

The chain recombines TRBV20-1 with TRBJ2-2; TRBD2 aligns across 12 bases. Trimming at V came to 2 bases and at J to 6 bases, leaving 7 bases not matched to a gene. This CDR3 comprises 16 residues. Germline CDR1 is DFQATT and CDR2 is SNEGSKA (reference sequence). The CDR3 sequence is CSARPLAGGKAGELFF. The CDR3, as DNA: TGCAGTGCTAGACCACTAGCGGGAGGAAAGGCCGGGGAGCTGTTTTTT.

This clonotype was detected only a few times. This chain connects TRBV5-5 to TRBJ2-7; 7 bases match TRBD2. The length of the CDR3 is 16 residues. V shed 4 bases, J shed 2 bases, and the junction held 12 bases outside the gene matches. From germline, CDR1 is SGHKS and CDR2 YYEKEE (reference sequence). CDR3 bases: TGTGCCAGCAGCCGGTTCGGGGGGACTGCTGCCTACGAGCAGTACTTC. It codes for CASSRFGGTAAYEQYF.

The chain couples TRBV7-2 to TRBJ2-7; 7 bases match TRBD2. After removal of 5 bases from V and 2 bases from J, the junction contained 12 bases not matched to a gene. The CDR3 sequence is 16 residues long. The germline gives CDR1 SGHTA, CDR2 FQGNSA. This chain's CDR3 is CASSRPGTNPTYEQYF. CDR3 nucleotide sequence: TGTGCCAGCAGCCGCCCCGGGACTAACCCTACCTACGAGCAGTACTTC.

The table lists this clonotype with a few counts. The chain carries TRBV20-1 and TRBJ1-5; TRBD1 agrees at 11 bases. Germline CDR1 is DFQATT and CDR2 is SNEGSKA (reference sequence). J was trimmed by 2 bases and V by 5 bases; bases with no gene match: 2. The CDR3 spans 14 residues. In DNA form, the CDR3 reads TGCAGTGCTTGGACAGGGGGCGGCAATCAGCCCCAGCATTTT. Residues: CSAWTGGGNQPQHF.